Listed below are T cell receptor beta chains from one sample, sequenced in a study of T cells after yellow fever vaccination. MiXCR, run by TCRdb on the 5' RACE reads, gives a single entry per CDR3 protein. This sample has a few hundred thousand distinct CDR3 sequences, with about 17% found just once. The source material was PBMCs, sampled roughly 5 days after the first yellow fever vaccination. The receptors come from a young man who received the YFV17D yellow fever vaccine. Each CDR3 is given with its conserved first and last residue. A D gene is named only where the DNA matches it firmly. Clone size is stated in some rows and not others, as once, few, many or a class when expanded.

v_call: TRBV5-6
clone_size: few
j_call: TRBJ1-6
d_call: .
cdr3_aa: CASQLGRDNSPLHF
cdr3_nt: TGTGCCAGCCAACTCGGACGGGATAATTCACCCCTCCACTTT

v_call: TRBV5-6
clone_size: few
j_call: TRBJ1-2
d_call: TRBD1
cdr3_aa: CASSPGQSARYGYTF
cdr3_nt: TGTGCCAGCAGCCCGGGACAGTCGGCCCGATATGGCTACACCTTC

v_call: TRBV5-1
clone_size: .
j_call: TRBJ2-1
d_call: .
cdr3_aa: CASSLNGDPYNEQFF
cdr3_nt: TGCGCCAGCAGCTTGAACGGGGACCCCTACAATGAGCAGTTCTTC

v_call: TRBV5-1
clone_size: .
j_call: TRBJ2-1
d_call: TRBD1
cdr3_aa: CASLGQGYNEQFF
cdr3_nt: TGCGCCAGTCTGGGACAGGGCTACAATGAGCAGTTCTTC

v_call: TRBV19
clone_size: few
j_call: TRBJ1-2
d_call: .
cdr3_aa: CASSIYWEQSYGYTF
cdr3_nt: TGTGCCAGTAGCATATATTGGGAGCAAAGCTATGGCTACACCTTC

v_call: TRBV4-3
clone_size: few
j_call: TRBJ2-1
d_call: .
cdr3_aa: CASSQDGGAKNEQFF
cdr3_nt: TGCGCCAGCAGCCAAGATGGCGGGGCGAAGAATGAGCAGTTCTTC

v_call: TRBV4-3
clone_size: .
j_call: TRBJ2-3
d_call: .
cdr3_aa: CASSQVYETSDTQYF
cdr3_nt: TGCGCCAGCAGCCAAGTTTATGAGACTTCAGATACGCAGTATTTT

v_call: TRBV9
clone_size: few
j_call: TRBJ2-1
d_call: .
cdr3_aa: CASSTEGNYNEQFF
cdr3_nt: TGTGCCAGCAGCACCGAGGGGAACTACAATGAGCAGTTCTTC

v_call: TRBV11-3
clone_size: .
j_call: TRBJ2-2
d_call: .
cdr3_aa: CASSSRSLGELFF
cdr3_nt: TGTGCCAGCAGCTCACGGTCTCTCGGGGAGCTGTTTTTT

v_call: TRBV5-5
clone_size: few
j_call: TRBJ2-1
d_call: .
cdr3_aa: CASSPTREQFF
cdr3_nt: TGTGCCAGCAGCCCTACCCGAGAGCAGTTCTTC